Listed below are T cell receptor beta chains from one sample, sequenced in a study of OX40 agonist ivuxolimab in advanced cancers. Data came from immunoSEQ multiplex PCR; TCRdb stores just in-frame clones and leaves some out. The repertoire includes around 100,000 clones, approximately 91% of them detected once, and around 0.16% sits in the top ten. Sequencing used CD4+ or CD8+ T cells sorted from blood, obtained in a trial of the OX40 agonist ivuxolimab. The receptors come from an adult with an advanced solid tumor such as melanoma, head and neck, liver or kidney cancer. Both conserved end residues are part of each CDR3. D genes are given only for firm matches.

V gene,D gene,J gene,CDR3 protein,CDR3 DNA
TRBV19,.,TRBJ2-7,CASSTTPGQLYEQYF,TGTGCCAGTAGTACAACCCCGGGACAACTATACGAGCAGTACTTC
TRBV5-1,.,TRBJ1-3,CASSLRGTISGNTIYF,TGCGCCAGCAGCTTGAGGGGGACCATCTCTGGAAACACCATATATTTT
TRBV27,TRBD2,TRBJ2-7,CASSFLAGGQPSEQYF,TGTGCCAGTAGTTTCCTAGCGGGAGGGCAGCCGAGCGAGCAGTACTTC
TRBV19,TRBD1,TRBJ1-5,CATRAPEGAVNQPQHF,TGTGCCACCAGGGCTCCCGAGGGGGCGGTCAATCAGCCCCAGCATTTT
TRBV5-1,TRBD1,TRBJ1-2,CASSLNHRDRENYGYTF,TGCGCCAGCAGCTTGAACCACCGGGACAGGGAGAACTATGGCTACACCTTC
TRBV29-1,TRBD2,TRBJ2-7,CSVLIFGLAVVDEQYF,TGCAGCGTTCTCATCTTCGGACTAGCCGTGGTCGACGAGCAGTACTTC
TRBV7-8,.,TRBJ2-7,CASSLSAATTGYEQYF,TGTGCCAGCAGCTTATCTGCGGCGACAACGGGGTACGAGCAGTACTTC
TRBV27,.,TRBJ2-5,CASSLGYSRAKETQYF,TGTGCCAGCAGTTTAGGGTATTCGCGAGCCAAAGAGACCCAGTACTTC
TRBV19,TRBD1,TRBJ2-7,CASSISTGTYEQYF,TGTGCCAGTAGTATTTCGACAGGGACCTACGAGCAGTACTTC
TRBV19,.,TRBJ1-5,CASRPQSYNQPQHF,TGTGCCAGTAGGCCCCAGAGCTACAATCAGCCCCAGCATTTT
TRBV19,.,TRBJ2-6,CASSTRQSSGGANVLTF,TGTGCCAGTAGTACCCGACAGTCCTCGGGAGGGGCCAACGTCCTGACTTTC